This entry lists 11 T cell receptor beta chains sequenced from one sample in a study of T cells in Graves' hyperthyroidism and ophthalmopathy. Amplification targeted TCR beta CDR3 regions from RNA transcripts. TCR CDR3 underwent first-round RT-PCR with the HTBI primer set. Using its own MiXCR run on the multiplex PCR reads, TCRdb lists one record per CDR3 protein. The sample yields hundreds of thousands of distinct CDR3 sequences, about 15% seen once. Sequenced: blood. All receptors derive from a woman between 45 and 65 years old with Graves' ophthalmopathy.

Concerning this clonotype: The junction departs from germline at one end; a sequencing error may be responsible. The chain employs TRBV30 and TRBJ2-2; D possibly matches TRBD1 or TRBD2 (5 bases each). Germline V gene data show CDR1 as GTSNPN and CDR2 as SVGIG (reference sequence). The CDR3 runs to 13 residues. The CDR3 sequence is CANRGPPTGELLF. DNA of the CDR3: TGTGCTAATCGGGGACCTCCTACCGGGGAGCTGCTTTTT.

In its sample, this clonotype was seen a few times. This chain connects TRBV7-2 to TRBJ1-5; TRBD1 matches at 8 bases. The V and J ends lost 5 bases and 6 bases, in that order; junction bases with no gene match: 18. The CDR3 loop spans 18 amino acids. Germline V lookup: CDR1 SGHTA, CDR2 FQGNSA. CDR3 DNA sequence: TGTGCCAGCAGCCCCAAACTCGGACAGGGAGGGAGTCTTCAGCCCCAGCATTTT. This translates into CASSPKLGQGGSLQPQHF.

A few counts support this clonotype. The V call is TRBV20-1, the J call TRBJ1-1; unclear D gene. This CDR3 has 13 residues. CDR1 is DFQATT, CDR2 SNEGSKA, per germline (reference sequence). V was cut by 5 bases and J by 4 bases, with 14 bases left in between. CDR3 protein: CSAVDGAGTEAFF. The DNA for the CDR3 is TGCAGTGCTGTAGACGGAGCGGGCACTGAAGCTTTCTTT.

CDR3 sequence: CASSQESSEGRPYEQYF. For the CDR3, the DNA is TGCGCCAGCAGCCAAGAAAGCTCGGAGGGTAGACCCTACGAGCAGTACTTC. The chain recombines TRBV4-1 with TRBJ2-7; TRBD2 might be the D (6 bases). Germline V gives CDR1 MGHRA, CDR2 YSYEKL. The CDR3 totals 17 residues. Trimming left V 0 bases short and J 2 bases short, with 17 bases between.

Details on this clonotype: An end of the junction does not agree with germline; a read error may underlie this. This chain links TRBV5-1 with TRBJ2-1; D is undetermined. The CDR3 loop spans 16 amino acids. Germline V gene data show CDR1 as SGHRS and CDR2 as YFSETQ. The CDR3 protein is CASSLGMQTSYSEQFF. DNA of the CDR3: TGCGCCAGCAGCTTGGGGATGCAAACCTCCTACAGTGAGCAGTTCTTC.

This sequence joins TRBV3-2 and TRBJ2-7. TRBV3-2 is a pseudogene. The CDR3 covers 10 residues. CDR3 in DNA: TGTGGCAGCAGCCAAGGCGAGCAGTACTTC. This codes for CGSSQGEQYF.

The chain employs TRBV5-5 and TRBJ2-3; TRBD1 agrees at 8 bases. The CDR3 has 15 amino acids. V shed 3 bases and J 5 bases; nucleotides not matched to a gene: 8. Germline loops: CDR1 SGHKS, CDR2 YYEKEE (reference sequence). CDR3 residues: CASSSGTGTVDTQYF. The CDR3 DNA sequence: TGTGCCAGCAGCTCTGGGACAGGAACCGTAGATACGCAGTATTTT.

This clonotype occurred many times. The chain carries TRBV20-1 and TRBJ2-3; tentatively, D is TRBD1 or TRBD2 (6 bases each). V was pared by 0 bases and J by 4 bases, with 8 bases between. Germline CDR1 reads DFQATT; CDR2 reads SNEGSKA (reference sequence). This CDR3 region has 13 residues. CDR3 amino acids: CSARDRGADTQYF. Written as DNA, the CDR3 is TGCAGTGCTAGAGATAGGGGGGCAGATACGCAGTATTTT.

Comment on this clonotype: It may be a read error: a sequence one base away is much more abundant. The genes are TRBV30 and TRBJ1-4, with 8 bases lining up with TRBD1. Germline CDR1 GTSNPN, CDR2 SVGIG (reference sequence). This CDR3 has 16 residues. V lost 7 bases and J lost 0; bases outside the gene matches: 10. The CDR3 DNA follows: TGTGCCTCCACAGGGGACAGGACATCAACTAATGAAAAACTGTTTTTT. Translated, it gives CASTGDRTSTNEKLFF.

Many counts were recorded for this clonotype. The chain recombines TRBV7-2 with TRBJ1-1; perhaps TRBD1 as D (5 bases). V lost 3 bases to trimming and J lost 6 bases, with 20 bases between them. Germline CDR1 is SGHTA and CDR2 is FQGNSA. The CDR3 length is 16 residues. This CDR3 is CASSLGVATVSPEAFF. CDR3 DNA sequence: TGTGCCAGCAGCTTGGGGGTAGCGACAGTATCCCCTGAAGCTTTCTTT.

This clonotype was picked up many times. V gene TRBV7-2 combines with J gene TRBJ2-5, with 11 bases identical to TRBD2. J gave up 3 bases and V 3 bases, and 6 bases lay outside the gene matches. The germline V gene encodes CDR1 SGHTA and CDR2 FQGNSA. The CDR3 has 16 amino acids. The CDR3 nucleotides read TGTGCCAGCAGCTTGTCCGGGACTAGCGGCGAAGAGACCCAGTACTTC. Its protein product is CASSLSGTSGEETQYF. Full variable domain (outside the CDR3, taken from reference TRBV7-2 and TRBJ2-5): GAGVSQSPSNKVTEKGKDVELRCDPISGHTALYWYRQSLGQGLEFLIYFQGNSAPDKSGLPSDRFSAERTGGSVSTLTIQRTQQEDSAVYLCASSLSGTSGEETQYFGPGTRLLVL.